This TCR beta chain comes out of a study of blood T cell repertoires in COVID-19. Turning to the study itself: Collection of acute and convalescent COVID-19 samples took place in the United States, Italy and Spain. The cDNA or gDNA used as material had been derived from T cells, B-cell-depleted T cells, or PBMCs.

Patients at the Seattle site were enrolled during active infection and followed longitudinally. Using immunoSEQ multiplex PCR, the repertoire was profiled, and TCRdb retains in-frame clones only, with some absent. The table has about 160,000 clones, 85% seen once; the top ten hold roughly 8.3%. The sample taken for sequencing was peripheral blood. This clonotype was obtained from a woman in her sixties or seventies with COVID-19, enrolled during active disease.

The CDR3 loop is CASSPGNTGANVLTF. The CDR3 DNA sequence: TGTGCCAGTAGTCCAGGGAACACTGGGGCCAACGTCCTGACTTTC. The J gene is TRBJ2-6, the V gene TRBV19, with D perhaps matching TRBD1 (5 bases). V was shortened by 5 bases and J by 2 bases, with 10 bases between the two germline ends. Germline lookup yields CDR1 LNHDA and CDR2 SQIVND (reference sequence). The length of the CDR3 is 15 residues.